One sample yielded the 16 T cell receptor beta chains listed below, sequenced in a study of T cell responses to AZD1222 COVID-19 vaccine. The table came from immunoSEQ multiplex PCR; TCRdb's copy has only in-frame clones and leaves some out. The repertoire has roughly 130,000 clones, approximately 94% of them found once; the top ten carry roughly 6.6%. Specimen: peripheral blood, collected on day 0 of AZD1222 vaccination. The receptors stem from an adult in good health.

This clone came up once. As DNA, the CDR3 is TGTGCCAGCAGCTTAGACCCGCAGTCCTACGAGCAGTACTTC. This encodes CASSLDPQSYEQYF. V usage is TRBV7-2 and J usage is TRBJ2-7; the D is unclear. This CDR3 region has 14 residues. V was cut by 1 base and J by 1 base, with 8 bases left in between. Germline CDR1 reads SGHTA; CDR2 reads FQGNSA.

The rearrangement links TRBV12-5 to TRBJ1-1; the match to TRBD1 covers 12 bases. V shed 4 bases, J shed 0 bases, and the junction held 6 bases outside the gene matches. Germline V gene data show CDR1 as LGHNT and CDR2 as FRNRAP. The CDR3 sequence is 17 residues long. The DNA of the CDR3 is TGTGCTAGTGGTTCCACCGGGACAGGGGGCATGAACACTGAAGCTTTCTTT. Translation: CASGSTGTGGMNTEAFF.

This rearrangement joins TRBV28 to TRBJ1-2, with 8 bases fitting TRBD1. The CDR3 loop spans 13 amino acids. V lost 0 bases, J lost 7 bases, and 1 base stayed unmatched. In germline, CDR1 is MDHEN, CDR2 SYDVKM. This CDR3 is CASSLWGTGGYTF. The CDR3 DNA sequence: TGTGCCAGCAGTTTATGGGGGACAGGTGGCTACACCTTC.

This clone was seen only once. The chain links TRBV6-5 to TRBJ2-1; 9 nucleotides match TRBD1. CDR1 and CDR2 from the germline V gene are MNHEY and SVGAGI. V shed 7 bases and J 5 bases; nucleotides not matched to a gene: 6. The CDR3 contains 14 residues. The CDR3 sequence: CASTYGTGHNEQFF. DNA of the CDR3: TGTGCCAGCACCTACGGGACAGGGCACAATGAGCAGTTCTTC.

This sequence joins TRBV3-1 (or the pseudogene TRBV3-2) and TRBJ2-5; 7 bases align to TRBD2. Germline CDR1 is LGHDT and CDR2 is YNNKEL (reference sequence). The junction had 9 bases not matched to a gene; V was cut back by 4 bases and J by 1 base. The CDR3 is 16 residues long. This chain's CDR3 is CASSPTSLAAQETQYF. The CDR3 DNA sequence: TGTGCCAGCAGCCCAACCTCTCTAGCGGCCCAAGAGACCCAGTACTTC.

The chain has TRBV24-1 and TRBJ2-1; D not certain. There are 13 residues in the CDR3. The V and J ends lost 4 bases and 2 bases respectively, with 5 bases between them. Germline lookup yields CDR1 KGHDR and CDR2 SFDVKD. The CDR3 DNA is TGTGCCACCAGTGACCCAGCCTACAATGAGCAGTTCTTC. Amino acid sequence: CATSDPAYNEQFF.

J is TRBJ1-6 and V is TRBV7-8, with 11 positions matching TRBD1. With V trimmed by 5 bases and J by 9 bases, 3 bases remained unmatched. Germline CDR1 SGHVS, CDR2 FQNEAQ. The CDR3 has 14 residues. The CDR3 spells CASSRGQGGSPLHF. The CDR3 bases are TGTGCCAGCAGCCGGGGACAGGGGGGTTCACCCCTCCACTTT.

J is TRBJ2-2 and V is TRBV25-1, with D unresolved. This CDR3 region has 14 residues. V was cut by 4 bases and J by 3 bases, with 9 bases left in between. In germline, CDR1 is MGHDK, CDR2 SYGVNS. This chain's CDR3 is CASSAFIDTGELFF. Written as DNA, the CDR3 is TGTGCCAGCAGTGCTTTCATAGACACCGGGGAGCTGTTTTTT.

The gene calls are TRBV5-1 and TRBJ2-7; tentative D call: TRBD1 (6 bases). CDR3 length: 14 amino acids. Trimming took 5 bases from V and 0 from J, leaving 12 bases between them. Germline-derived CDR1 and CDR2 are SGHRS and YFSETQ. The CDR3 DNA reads TGCGCCAGCAGGGATGGACAGACCTCCTACGAGCAGTACTTC. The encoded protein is CASRDGQTSYEQYF.

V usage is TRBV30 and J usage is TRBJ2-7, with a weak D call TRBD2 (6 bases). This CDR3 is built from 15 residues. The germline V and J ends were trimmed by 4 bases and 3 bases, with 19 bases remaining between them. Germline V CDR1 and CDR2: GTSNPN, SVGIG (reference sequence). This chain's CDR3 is CAWTTPGTLVYEQYF. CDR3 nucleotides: TGTGCCTGGACTACTCCCGGGACTCTGGTCTACGAGCAGTACTTC. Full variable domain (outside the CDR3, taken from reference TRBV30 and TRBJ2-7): SQTIHQWPATLVQPVGSPLSLECTVEGTSNPNLYWYRQAAGRGLQLLFYSVGIGQISSEVPQNLSASRPQDRQFILSSKKLLLSDSGFYLCAWTTPGTLVYEQYFGPGTRLTVT.

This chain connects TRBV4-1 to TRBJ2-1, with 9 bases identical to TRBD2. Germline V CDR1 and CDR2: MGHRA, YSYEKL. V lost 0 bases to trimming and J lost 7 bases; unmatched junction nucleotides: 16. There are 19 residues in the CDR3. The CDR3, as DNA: TGCGCCAGCAGCCAAGATCGTGGACAGCCCGGGACTAGCAGGAATGAGCAGTTCTTC. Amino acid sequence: CASSQDRGQPGTSRNEQFF.

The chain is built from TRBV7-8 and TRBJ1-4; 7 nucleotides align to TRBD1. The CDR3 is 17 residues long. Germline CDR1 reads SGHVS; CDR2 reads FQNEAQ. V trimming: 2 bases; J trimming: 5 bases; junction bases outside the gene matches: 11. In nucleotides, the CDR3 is TGTGCCAGCAGCTTATCTACCCTGACAGGGACGAATGAAAAACTGTTTTTT. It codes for CASSLSTLTGTNEKLFF.

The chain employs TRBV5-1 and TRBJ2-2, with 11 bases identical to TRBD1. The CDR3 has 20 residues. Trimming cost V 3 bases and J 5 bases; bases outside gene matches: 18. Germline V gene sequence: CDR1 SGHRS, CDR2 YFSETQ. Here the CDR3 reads CASSSKWTGGARDRTGELFF. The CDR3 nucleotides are TGCGCCAGCAGCTCGAAATGGACAGGGGGCGCAAGGGACAGGACCGGGGAGCTGTTTTTT. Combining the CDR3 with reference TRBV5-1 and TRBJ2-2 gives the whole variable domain KAGVTQTPRYLIKTRGQQVTLSCSPISGHRSVSWYQQTPGQGLQFLFEYFSETQRNKGNFPGRFSGRQFSNSRSEMNVSTLELGDSALYLCASSSKWTGGARDRTGELFFGEGSRLTVL.

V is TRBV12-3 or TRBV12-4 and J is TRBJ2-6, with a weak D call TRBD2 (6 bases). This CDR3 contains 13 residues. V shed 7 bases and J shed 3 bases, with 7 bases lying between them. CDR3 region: CASTEGGANVLTF. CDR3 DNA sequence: TGTGCCAGCACGGAGGGTGGGGCCAACGTCCTGACTTTC.

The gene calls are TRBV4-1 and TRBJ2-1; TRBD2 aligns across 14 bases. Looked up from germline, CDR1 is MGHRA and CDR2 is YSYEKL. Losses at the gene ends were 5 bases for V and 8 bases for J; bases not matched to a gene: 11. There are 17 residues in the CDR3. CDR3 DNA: TGCGCCAGCAGCTATGGACTAGCGGGAGGTTTGCGCGATGAGCAGTTCTTC. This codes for CASSYGLAGGLRDEQFF.

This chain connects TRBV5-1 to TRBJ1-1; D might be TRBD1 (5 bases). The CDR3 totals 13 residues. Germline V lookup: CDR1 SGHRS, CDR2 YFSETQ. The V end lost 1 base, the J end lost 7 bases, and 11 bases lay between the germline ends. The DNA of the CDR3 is TGCGCCAGCAGCTTGCCTCGAGGGGATGAAGCTTTCTTT. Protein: CASSLPRGDEAFF. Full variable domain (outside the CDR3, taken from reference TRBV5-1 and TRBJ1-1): KAGVTQTPRYLIKTRGQQVTLSCSPISGHRSVSWYQQTPGQGLQFLFEYFSETQRNKGNFPGRFSGRQFSNSRSEMNVSTLELGDSALYLCASSLPRGDEAFFGQGTRLTVV.